This T cell receptor (beta chain) was sequenced for a study of tumor-infiltrating lymphocytes in primary liver carcinoma. Study-wide context: About 3.5 to 8 million productive TCRbeta reads were obtained from the samples, with similar numbers across tissue types. Overall study results and limits: Tumor tissue displayed a significantly greater top-250-clone fraction than blood (p = 0.039).

This clonotype has a handful of counts. Its matching antigen is unknown. Co-extracting RNA and DNA was done with roughly 17-34 mg of unsorted bulk tissue as input. Viable tumor cell content exceeded 75% in every tumor sample. Total RNA (around 500 ng) served as template for TCR beta cDNA synthesis primed by a constant-region primer. Generation of the TCR beta libraries relied on three nested multiplex PCR rounds using slightly modified ARM-PCR. Running ten to eleven cycles apiece, the first two PCR rounds relied on TRBV1-TRBV30 forward primers together with a C-beta reverse primer. A single record per CDR3 protein comes from TCRdb applying MiXCR to the multiplex PCR reads. The sample gives approximately 100,000 distinct CDR3 sequences, under 70% of which show up once; more than 10% is in the top ten. CDR3 length: 16 amino acids. Germline V gene data show CDR1 as PRHDT and CDR2 as FYEKMQ (reference sequence). The V gene end was trimmed by 4 bases and the J gene end by 6 bases; junction bases not matched to a gene: 12.

The specimen sequenced was liver tumor tissue from sampling region 2. Subset: tumor region T2, inferior pole. The V call is TRBV13, the J call TRBJ2-7; 10 bases align to TRBD2. This TCR was recovered from a woman aged 55-69 years with primary liver carcinoma and hepatitis B virus infection. The CDR3 DNA is TGTGCCAGCAGCTCCCTCTGGAGCGGGAGGGCCAGCGAGCAGTACTTC. Protein product: CASSSLWSGRASEQYF.